The 21 T cell receptor beta chains reported below all come from one sample, sequenced in a study of shared clonotypes between healthy human individuals. Some clones are missing from TCRdb's copy, which holds only in-frame ones; the method was immunoSEQ multiplex PCR. The table lists hundreds of thousands of clones, about 96% of them singletons. Terminally differentiated effector memory CD45RA+ cells were excluded from the naive CD8 cells, which were CD45RO-negative and positively selected for CCR7. Specimen: naive CD8+ T cells sorted from blood. These receptors all stem from a young woman in good health.

This clone was counted a single time. The sample contains more than one DNA sequence encoding this CDR3. This chain links TRBV5-6 with TRBJ1-1; D is ambiguous. The germline V gene has CDR1 SGHDT and CDR2 YYEEEE. V dropped 1 base and J dropped 2 bases, with 6 bases sitting between them. This CDR3 contains 13 residues. Here the CDR3 reads CASSLSLNTEAFF. CDR3 nucleotide sequence: TGTGCCAGCAGCTTGTCACTTAACACTGAAGCTTTCTTT.

The V and J genes are TRBV10-3 and TRBJ1-1; TRBD1 might be the D (5 bases). V was trimmed by 7 bases and J by 6 bases, leaving 12 bases between them. This CDR3 region has 12 residues. Germline V gives CDR1 ENHRY, CDR2 SYGVKD. The CDR3 nucleotides are TGTGCCATCACCGGGGGGGGAGCTGAAGCTTTCTTT. This sequence encodes CAITGGGAEAFF.

V is TRBV29-1 and J is TRBJ1-2, with a weak D call TRBD1 (5 bases). There are 12 residues in the CDR3. Germline V gene data show CDR1 as SQVTM and CDR2 as ANQGSEA. Trimming stripped 7 bases from V and 6 bases from J, with 15 bases between. CDR3 nucleotides: TGCAGCGGCGACAGCCCCAATGATGGCTACACCTTC. Residues: CSGDSPNDGYTF.

The rearrangement joins TRBV7-9 to TRBJ2-7; TRBD1 matches 9 bases. Germline V lookup: CDR1 SEHNR, CDR2 FQNEAQ (reference sequence). This CDR3 contains 15 residues. Trimming at V came to 3 bases and at J to 0 bases, leaving 3 bases not matched to a gene. The CDR3 DNA is TGTGCCAGCAGCTTGAGGGACAGGGCCTCCTACGAGCAGTACTTC. This translates into CASSLRDRASYEQYF.

This chain uses TRBV5-6 with TRBJ1-1; D gene ambiguous. The CDR3 is 13 residues long. Per germline, CDR1 SGHDT and CDR2 YYEEEE. The ends were cut back, 4 bases at V and 5 bases at J, with 12 bases in the middle. The CDR3 spells CASSRVVGTEAFF. The CDR3 DNA reads as TGTGCCAGCAGCCGCGTCGTGGGGACTGAAGCTTTCTTT.

This clone occurred once. CDR3 amino acids: CSVVSGGTGELFF. The CDR3 nucleotides read TGCAGCGTTGTATCAGGGGGCACCGGGGAGCTGTTTTTT. The V gene is TRBV29-1, the J gene TRBJ2-2; TRBD1 aligns across 7 bases. V shed 4 bases and J 4 bases; nucleotides not matched to a gene: 3. The germline gives CDR1 SQVTM, CDR2 ANQGSEA. The CDR3 covers 13 residues.

V is TRBV19 and J is TRBJ2-7; D not resolved. Germline V gene sequence: CDR1 LNHDA, CDR2 SQIVND (reference sequence). Between the trimmed V and J ends, which lost 6 bases and 4 bases, there was a span of 19 bases. This CDR3 spans 15 amino acids. CDR3 coding DNA: TGTGCCAGTAGCCCCTCTCCCGAAGGGTTTTACGAGCAGTACTTC. It specifies CASSPSPEGFYEQYF.

This clone was found once. This chain links TRBV7-6 with TRBJ2-7; D gene uncertain. The V end lost 1 base, the J end lost 3 bases, and 7 bases lay between the germline ends. Germline CDR1 SGHVS, CDR2 FNYEAQ. CDR3 length: 13 residues. The CDR3 is CASSLGGNYEQYF. DNA of the CDR3: TGTGCCAGCAGCTTAGGGGGAAACTACGAGCAGTACTTC.

This chain uses TRBV5-8 with TRBJ1-1, with 8 bases aligning to TRBD1. The CDR3 covers 13 residues. Germline V gives CDR1 SGHTS, CDR2 YDEGEE. The J segment lost 6 bases and the V segment lost 7 bases, leaving 8 bases of the junction unmatched. CDR3 sequence reads: CASGRTGRSEAFF. The CDR3 bases are TGTGCCAGCGGAAGGACAGGGCGCTCTGAAGCTTTCTTT.

The gene calls are TRBV9 and TRBJ2-3; 8 nucleotides agree with TRBD2. The V and J ends lost 4 bases and 0 bases, in that order; junction bases with no gene match: 7. CDR3 length equals 16 residues. Germline lookup yields CDR1 SGDLS and CDR2 YYNGEE. CDR3 sequence reads: CASSSRGGGSTDTQYF. The CDR3 coding sequence is TGTGCCAGCAGCTCCCGGGGCGGGGGGAGCACAGATACGCAGTATTTT.

Of note for this clone: Other DNA sequences in this sample translate to the same CDR3. V is TRBV28 and J is TRBJ2-7, with D possibly matching TRBD1 (5 bases). V gave up 6 bases and J gave up 1 base, with 7 bases separating them. Germline V gene sequence: CDR1 MDHEN, CDR2 SYDVKM. The CDR3 is made up of 12 amino acids. The CDR3 DNA reads as TGTGCCAGCAGGGACACTTCCTACGAGCAGTACTTC. Translating gives CASRDTSYEQYF.

This rearrangement joins TRBV21-1 to TRBJ1-3. TRBV21-1 is a listed pseudogene. The CDR3 totals 20 residues. The CDR3 bases are TGTGCCAGCAGCAAACCTGGTAAGCCAAGGATACGAGTAAGGGGAAACACCATATATTTT. Translating gives CASSKPGKPRIRVRGNTIYF.

The chain couples TRBV10-2 to TRBJ1-1; D unresolved. The germline V gene encodes CDR1 WSHSY and CDR2 SAAADI. Trimming left V 6 bases short and J 1 base short, with 9 bases between. This CDR3 spans 13 amino acids. The CDR3 bases are TGCGCCAGCAGAGTAGGCCGGAACACTGAAGCTTTCTTT. It is translated as CASRVGRNTEAFF.

The genes are TRBV19 and TRBJ2-1; a possible D gene is TRBD1 (5 bases). Deletions cut 6 bases from V and 6 bases from J, with 9 bases between. This CDR3 spans 12 amino acids. Germline lookup yields CDR1 LNHDA and CDR2 SQIVND (reference sequence). Here the CDR3 reads CASSDQGNEQFF. CDR3 sequence (DNA): TGTGCCAGTAGCGATCAGGGCAATGAGCAGTTCTTC.

This clone was seen a few times. CDR3 in amino acids: CASSEVRGTNTGELFF. The CDR3 bases are TGTGCCAGCAGTGAAGTCAGGGGGACGAACACCGGGGAGCTGTTTTTT. The chain is built from TRBV25-1 and TRBJ2-2; 7 bases match TRBD1. CDR1 is MGHDK and CDR2 is SYGVNS in the germline V gene. This CDR3 region has 16 residues. V was clipped by 2 bases and J by 0 bases; unmatched bases: 3.

V gene TRBV15 combines with J gene TRBJ2-2; TRBD1 matches 7 bases. V lost 5 bases, J lost 5 bases, and 5 bases stayed unmatched. CDR1 and CDR2 from the germline V gene are LNHNV and YYDKDF (reference sequence). This CDR3 is 14 amino acids long. The CDR3 here is CATSGPTGTGELFF. The DNA of the CDR3 is TGTGCCACCAGCGGCCCGACAGGGACCGGGGAGCTGTTTTTT.

V usage is TRBV7-9 and J usage is TRBJ2-5, with a tentative D call TRBD2 (7 bases). Germline V gene lookup returns CDR1 SEHNR and CDR2 FQNEAQ (reference sequence). This CDR3 comprises 17 residues. V lost 5 bases, J lost 1 base, and 20 bases lay in between. The CDR3 DNA sequence: TGTGCCAGCAGCCTGACGGGGGGCGGGAGCCCCCAAGAGACCCAGTACTTC. It encodes CASSLTGGGSPQETQYF.

This chain connects TRBV19 to TRBJ2-7; 8 bases are shared with TRBD1. The V gene's germline CDR1 is LNHDA and CDR2 SQIVND (reference sequence). The CDR3 covers 14 residues. Germline trimming cut 6 bases from V and 6 bases from J; bases unmatched to any gene: 10. The CDR3 region is CASRGTGTSPEQYF. DNA for the CDR3: TGTGCCAGTAGGGGGACAGGAACCTCCCCCGAGCAGTACTTC.

V is TRBV7-8 and J is TRBJ1-4; perhaps TRBD1 as D (5 bases). Germline V gene sequence: CDR1 SGHVS, CDR2 FQNEAQ. Trimming left V 6 bases short and J 5 bases short, with 13 bases between. The CDR3 covers 14 residues. CDR3 DNA: TGTGCCAGCAGTCTCGAAAGGGACAATGAAAAACTGTTTTTT. Translating gives CASSLERDNEKLFF.

V usage is TRBV18 and J usage is TRBJ2-1; 10 bases map to TRBD1. V lost 0 bases to trimming and J lost 2 bases; unmatched junction nucleotides: 16. The CDR3 sequence is 21 residues long. CDR1 and CDR2 from the germline V gene are KGHSH and LQKENI. CDR3 region: CASSPPFHRDRGLPTYNEQFF. CDR3 nucleotide sequence: TGTGCCAGCTCACCACCTTTTCATCGGGACAGGGGACTACCCACCTACAATGAGCAGTTCTTC.

The chain couples TRBV4-1 to TRBJ2-1; D might be TRBD2 (5 bases). The germline V gene encodes CDR1 MGHRA and CDR2 YSYEKL. V was pared by 1 base and J by 4 bases, with 11 bases between. This CDR3 is built from 15 residues. The CDR3 DNA is TGCGCCAGCAGCCAAGTTTGGACTTCATACAATGAGCAGTTCTTC. It translates to CASSQVWTSYNEQFF.